The present T cell receptor beta chain was sequenced within a study of blood T cell repertoires in COVID-19. For the study at large: Some COVID-19 samples were acute and others convalescent; all came from the United States, Italy and Spain. T cells, B-cell-depleted T cells, or PBMCs provided the cDNA or gDNA that served as material.

The CDR3 has 15 amino acids. Trimming shortened V by 6 bases and J by 2 bases, and 15 bases separated the two germline ends. Germline CDR1 is MNHEY and CDR2 is SVGAGI. Under the authors' procedure: The assay estimated nucleated cells by amplifying reference gene primers. This table comes from immunoSEQ multiplex PCR, and its TCRdb copy is limited to in-frame clones, with some not included. V, J and clone size are taken as reported in that table, and D and trimming were inferred from the DNA itself. The table lists fewer than 80,000 clones, around 80% of them singletons, with more than 5% in the top ten.

This TCR was sampled from a human donor in a cohort sampled during active COVID-19. Sequenced: peripheral blood. This chain uses TRBV6-5 with TRBJ2-3; maybe TRBD1 (6 bases). The CDR3 bases are TGTGCCAGCAGCGGCCATGGGGGCTCCACAGATACGCAGTATTTT. This translates into CASSGHGGSTDTQYF.